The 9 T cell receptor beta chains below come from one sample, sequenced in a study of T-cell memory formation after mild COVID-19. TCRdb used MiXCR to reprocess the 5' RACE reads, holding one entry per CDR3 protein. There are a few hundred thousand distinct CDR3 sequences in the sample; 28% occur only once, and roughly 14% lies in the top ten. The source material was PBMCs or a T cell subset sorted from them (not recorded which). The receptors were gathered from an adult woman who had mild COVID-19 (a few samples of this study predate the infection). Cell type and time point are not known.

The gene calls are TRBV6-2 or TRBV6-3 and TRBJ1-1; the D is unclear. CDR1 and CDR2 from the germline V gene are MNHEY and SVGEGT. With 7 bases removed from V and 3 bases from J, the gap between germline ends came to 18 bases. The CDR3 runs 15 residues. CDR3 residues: CASTPVGRRYTEAFF. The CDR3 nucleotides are TGTGCCAGCACCCCCGTGGGGAGGCGGTACACTGAAGCTTTCTTT.

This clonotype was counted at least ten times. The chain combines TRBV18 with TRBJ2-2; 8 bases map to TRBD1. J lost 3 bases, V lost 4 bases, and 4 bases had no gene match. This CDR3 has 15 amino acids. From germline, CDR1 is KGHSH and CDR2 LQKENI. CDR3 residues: CASSRTGGYTGELFF. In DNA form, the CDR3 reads TGTGCCAGCTCACGTACAGGGGGATACACCGGGGAGCTGTTTTTT.

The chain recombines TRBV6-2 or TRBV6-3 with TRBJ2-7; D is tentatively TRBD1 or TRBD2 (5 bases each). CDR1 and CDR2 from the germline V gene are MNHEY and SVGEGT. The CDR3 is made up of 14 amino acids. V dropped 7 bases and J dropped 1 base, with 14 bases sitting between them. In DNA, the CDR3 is TGTGCCAGCAAGTGGGGGAAAGTGTCCTACGAGCAGTACTTC. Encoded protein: CASKWGKVSYEQYF.

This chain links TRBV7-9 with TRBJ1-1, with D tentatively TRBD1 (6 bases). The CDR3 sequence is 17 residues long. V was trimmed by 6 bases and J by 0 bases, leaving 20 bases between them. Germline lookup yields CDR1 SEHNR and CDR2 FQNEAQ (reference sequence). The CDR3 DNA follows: TGTGCCAGCAGACCGAATCCAAGGGGGAGATTGAACACTGAAGCTTTCTTT. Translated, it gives CASRPNPRGRLNTEAFF.

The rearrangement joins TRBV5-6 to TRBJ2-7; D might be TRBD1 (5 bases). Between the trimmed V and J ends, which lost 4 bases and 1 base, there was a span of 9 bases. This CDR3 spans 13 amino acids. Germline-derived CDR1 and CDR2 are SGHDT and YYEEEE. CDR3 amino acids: CASSPQASYEQYF. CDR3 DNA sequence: TGTGCCAGCAGCCCACAGGCGTCCTACGAGCAGTACTTC.

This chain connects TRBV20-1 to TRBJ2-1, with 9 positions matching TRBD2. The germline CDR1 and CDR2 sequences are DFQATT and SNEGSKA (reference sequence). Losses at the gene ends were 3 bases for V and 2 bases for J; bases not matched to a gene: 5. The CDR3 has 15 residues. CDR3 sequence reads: CSARRGGGTYNEQFF. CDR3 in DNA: TGCAGTGCTAGGCGCGGGGGGGGTACCTACAATGAGCAGTTCTTC.

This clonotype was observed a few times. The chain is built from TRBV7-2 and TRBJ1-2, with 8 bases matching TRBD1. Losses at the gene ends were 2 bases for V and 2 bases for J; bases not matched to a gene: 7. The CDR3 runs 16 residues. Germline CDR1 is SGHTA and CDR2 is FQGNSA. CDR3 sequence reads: CASSLPAGGLNYGYTF. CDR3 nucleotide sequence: TGTGCCAGCAGCTTACCCGCAGGGGGCCTCAACTATGGCTACACCTTC. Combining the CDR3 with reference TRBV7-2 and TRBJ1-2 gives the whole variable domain GAGVSQSPSNKVTEKGKDVELRCDPISGHTALYWYRQSLGQGLEFLIYFQGNSAPDKSGLPSDRFSAERTGGSVSTLTIQRTQQEDSAVYLCASSLPAGGLNYGYTFGSGTRLTVV.

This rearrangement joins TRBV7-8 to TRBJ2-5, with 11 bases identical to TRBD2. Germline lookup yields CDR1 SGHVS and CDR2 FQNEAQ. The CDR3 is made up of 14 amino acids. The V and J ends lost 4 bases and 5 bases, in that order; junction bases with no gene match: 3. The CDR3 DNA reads TGTGCCAGCAGCTATAGCGGGAGGGTCGAGACCCAGTACTTC. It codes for CASSYSGRVETQYF.

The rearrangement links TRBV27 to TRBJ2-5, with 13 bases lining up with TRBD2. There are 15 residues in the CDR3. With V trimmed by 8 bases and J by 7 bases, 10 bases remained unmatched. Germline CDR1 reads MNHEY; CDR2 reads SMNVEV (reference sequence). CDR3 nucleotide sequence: TGTGCCAGCGCATGGACTAGCGGGGGCTGGGGGACCCAGTACTTC. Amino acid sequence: CASAWTSGGWGTQYF.